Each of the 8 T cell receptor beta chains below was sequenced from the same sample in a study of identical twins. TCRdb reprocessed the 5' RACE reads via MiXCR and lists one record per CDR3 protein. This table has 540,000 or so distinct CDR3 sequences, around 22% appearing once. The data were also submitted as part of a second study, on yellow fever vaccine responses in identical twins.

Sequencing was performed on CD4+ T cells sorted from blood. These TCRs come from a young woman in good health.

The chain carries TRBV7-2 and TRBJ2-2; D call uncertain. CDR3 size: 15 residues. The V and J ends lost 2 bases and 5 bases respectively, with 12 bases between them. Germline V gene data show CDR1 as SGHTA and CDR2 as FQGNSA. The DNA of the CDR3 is TGTGCCAGCAGCTTATTGGGCAATCCAACCGGGGAGCTGTTTTTT. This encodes CASSLLGNPTGELFF.

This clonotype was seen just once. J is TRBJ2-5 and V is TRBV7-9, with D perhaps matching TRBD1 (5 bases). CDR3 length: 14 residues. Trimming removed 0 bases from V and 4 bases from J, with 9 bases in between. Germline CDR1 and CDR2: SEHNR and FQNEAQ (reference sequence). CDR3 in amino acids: CASSLAGAGETQYF. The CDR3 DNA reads TGTGCCAGCAGCTTAGCAGGGGCTGGAGAGACCCAGTACTTC.

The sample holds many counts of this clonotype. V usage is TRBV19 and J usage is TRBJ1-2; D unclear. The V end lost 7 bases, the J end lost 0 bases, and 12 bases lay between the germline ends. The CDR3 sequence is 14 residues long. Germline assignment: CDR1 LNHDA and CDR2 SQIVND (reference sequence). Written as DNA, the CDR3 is TGTGCCAGTACGATGGCACCCGCTAACTATGGCTACACCTTC. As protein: CASTMAPANYGYTF.

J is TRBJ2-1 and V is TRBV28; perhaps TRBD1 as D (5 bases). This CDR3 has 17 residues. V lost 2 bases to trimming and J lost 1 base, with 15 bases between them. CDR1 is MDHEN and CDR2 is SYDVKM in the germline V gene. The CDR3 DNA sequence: TGTGCCAGCAGTTTAAGATTAGGGCAGGGTTCCTACAATGAGCAGTTCTTC. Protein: CASSLRLGQGSYNEQFF.

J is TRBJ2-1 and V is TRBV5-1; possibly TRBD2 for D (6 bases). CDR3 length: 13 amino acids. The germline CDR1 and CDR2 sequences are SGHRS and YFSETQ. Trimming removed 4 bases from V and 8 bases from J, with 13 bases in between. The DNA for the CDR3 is TGCGCCAGCAGCCCCGGAGGGGTCTATGAGCAGTTCTTC. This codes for CASSPGGVYEQFF.

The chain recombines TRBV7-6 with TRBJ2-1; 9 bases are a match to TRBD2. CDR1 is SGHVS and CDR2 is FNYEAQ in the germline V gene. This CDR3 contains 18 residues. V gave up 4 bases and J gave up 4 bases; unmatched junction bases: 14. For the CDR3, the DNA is TGTGCCAGCAGCTACAGGGTCCCAGCGGGAGGAAAGTACAATGAGCAGTTCTTC. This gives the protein CASSYRVPAGGKYNEQFF.

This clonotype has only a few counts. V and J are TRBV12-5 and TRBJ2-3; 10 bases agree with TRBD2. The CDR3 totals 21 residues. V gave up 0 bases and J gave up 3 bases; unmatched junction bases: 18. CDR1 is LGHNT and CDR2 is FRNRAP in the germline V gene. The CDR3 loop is CASGLVPKSGKLAGITDTQYF. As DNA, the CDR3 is TGTGCTAGTGGTTTGGTACCGAAGTCTGGCAAACTAGCGGGGATTACAGATACGCAGTATTTT.

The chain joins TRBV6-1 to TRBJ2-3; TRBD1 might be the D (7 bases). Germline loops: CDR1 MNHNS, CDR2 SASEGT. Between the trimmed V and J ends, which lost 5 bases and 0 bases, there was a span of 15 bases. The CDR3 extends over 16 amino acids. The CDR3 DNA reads TGTGCCAGCAGTAGCAACAGGGGAGGAAGCACAGATACGCAGTATTTT. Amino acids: CASSSNRGGSTDTQYF.